A single sample is the source of the 24 T cell receptor beta chains below, sequenced in a study of OX40 agonist ivuxolimab in advanced cancers. The protocol was immunoSEQ multiplex PCR, while the TCRdb copy is restricted to in-frame clones and leaves out a portion. Of about 89,000 clones in the sample, about 88% were seen once. The sequencing used CD4+ or CD8+ T cells sorted from blood, collected in a trial of the OX40 agonist ivuxolimab. The receptors stem from an adult with an advanced solid tumor such as melanoma, head and neck, liver or kidney cancer.

V and J are TRBV10-2 and TRBJ1-1, with D possibly matching TRBD1 (6 bases). The CDR3 is made up of 13 amino acids. V was clipped by 6 bases and J by 7 bases, with 15 bases between them. Germline V gene data show CDR1 as WSHSY and CDR2 as SAAADI. The CDR3 DNA is TGCGCCAGCAGGGGACATACAGGGAATGAAGCTTTCTTT. Amino acid sequence: CASRGHTGNEAFF.

The chain recombines TRBV7-9 with TRBJ2-1; 8 bases line up with TRBD2. V shed 2 bases and J 0 bases; nucleotides not matched to a gene: 6. The CDR3 sequence is 17 residues long. Per germline, CDR1 SEHNR and CDR2 FQNEAQ (reference sequence). This CDR3 reads CASSLWSGGSSYNEQFF. The CDR3 nucleotides read TGTGCCAGCAGCTTATGGAGCGGGGGTTCCTCCTACAATGAGCAGTTCTTC.

The rearrangement uses TRBV5-6 and TRBJ1-6, with D hard to call. The germline gives CDR1 SGHDT, CDR2 YYEEEE. The CDR3 runs 14 residues. Between the trimmed V and J ends, which lost 2 bases and 8 bases, there was a span of 11 bases. The CDR3 coding sequence is TGTGCCAGCAGCTTCAGGCGGACTTATTCACCCCTCCACTTT. This sequence encodes CASSFRRTYSPLHF.

This clone was observed a single time. The chain is built from TRBV5-4 and TRBJ2-1, with a weak D call TRBD2 (6 bases). Between the trimmed V and J ends, which lost 1 base and 10 bases, there was a span of 12 bases. Germline values: CDR1 SGHNT, CDR2 YYREEE (reference sequence). There are 13 residues in the CDR3. Here the CDR3 reads CASSLPTGGEQFF. CDR3 in DNA: TGTGCCAGCAGCTTGCCGACCGGGGGAGAGCAGTTCTTC. The entire variable domain, with the rest obtained from reference TRBV5-4 and TRBJ2-1, is as follows: ETGVTQSPTHLIKTRGQQVTLRCSSQSGHNTVSWYQQALGQGPQFIFQYYREEENGRGNFPPRFSGLQFPNYSSELNVNALELDDSALYLCASSLPTGGEQFFGPGTRLTVL.

V is TRBV7-9 and J is TRBJ2-3; D remains unclear. Trimming took 1 base from V and 4 from J, leaving 6 bases between them. The germline gives CDR1 SEHNR, CDR2 FQNEAQ (reference sequence). This CDR3 has 13 residues. For the CDR3, the DNA is TGTGCCAGCAGCTTAGAGCCAGCAGATACGCAGTATTTT. Translating gives CASSLEPADTQYF.

In its sample, this clone was seen once. The rearrangement uses TRBV10-3 and TRBJ1-6, with D possibly being TRBD1 (6 bases). V was shortened by 3 bases and J by 5 bases, with 17 bases between the two germline ends. CDR1 is ENHRY and CDR2 is SYGVKD in the germline V gene. This CDR3 contains 17 residues. The CDR3 loop reads CAISDPKGGFDNSPLHF. The CDR3 region has the DNA TGTGCCATCAGTGACCCTAAGGGGGGCTTCGATAATTCACCCCTCCACTTT.

The chain uses TRBV6-1 and TRBJ1-5; 8 positions agree with TRBD1. This CDR3 spans 15 amino acids. J lost 4 bases, V lost 7 bases, and 9 bases had no gene match. Germline V gene data show CDR1 as MNHNS and CDR2 as SASEGT. Here the CDR3 reads CASKSGQGANQPQHF. The DNA for the CDR3 is TGTGCCAGCAAAAGTGGACAGGGTGCGAATCAGCCCCAGCATTTT.

This clone appeared a few times. The CDR3 spells CASSQDGRWGSTDTQYF. The CDR3 nucleotides are TGTGCCAGCAGCCAAGACGGAAGGTGGGGCAGCACAGATACGCAGTATTTT. The rearrangement uses TRBV4-2 and TRBJ2-3; possibly TRBD1 for D (5 bases). V lost 0 bases, J lost 0 bases, and 13 bases lay in between. Germline CDR1 and CDR2: LGHNA and YNFKEQ. The CDR3 has 17 amino acids.

The genes are TRBV7-8 and TRBJ1-5; D unresolved. V shed 2 bases and J shed 2 bases, with 13 bases lying between them. Looked up from germline, CDR1 is SGHVS and CDR2 is FQNEAQ. The CDR3 runs to 16 residues. This CDR3 reads CASSLNLLGGNQPQHF. CDR3 bases: TGTGCCAGCAGCTTAAACCTCTTGGGAGGCAATCAGCCCCAGCATTTT.

V gene TRBV11-3 combines with J gene TRBJ1-1; possibly TRBD1 for D (6 bases). Germline assignment: CDR1 SGHNT and CDR2 YENEEA. The CDR3 spans 12 residues. The V gene lost 4 bases and the J gene lost 5 bases, with 8 bases spanning the gap. The CDR3 sequence: CASSSQGTEAFF. CDR3 in DNA: TGTGCCAGCAGCTCCCAGGGGACTGAAGCTTTCTTT.

The rearrangement joins TRBV11-2 to TRBJ2-7; perhaps D is TRBD1 or TRBD2 (6 bases each). The germline V gene encodes CDR1 SGHAT and CDR2 FQNNGV. This CDR3 is 13 amino acids long. V was cut by 1 base and J by 5 bases, with 9 bases left in between. The CDR3 region has the DNA TGTGCCAGCAGCTTAGCCGGGGGCAACGAGCAGTACTTC. As protein: CASSLAGGNEQYF.

V and J are TRBV29-1 and TRBJ2-1, with a tentative D call TRBD1 (5 bases). The CDR3 contains 13 residues. Germline CDR1 is SQVTM and CDR2 is ANQGSEA. The V end lost 1 base, the J end lost 9 bases, and 13 bases lay between the germline ends. In DNA, the CDR3 is TGCAGCGTTGAAGTCTCAGGGTACGGTGAGCAGTTCTTC. Amino acids: CSVEVSGYGEQFF.

In this sample, this clone turned up once. V gene TRBV19 combines with J gene TRBJ1-2; D is undetermined. V gave up 5 bases and J gave up 5 bases, with 21 bases separating them. CDR1 is LNHDA, CDR2 SQIVND, per germline (reference sequence). The CDR3 is made up of 16 amino acids. CDR3: CASSSSGSGAGYGYTF. The DNA of the CDR3 is TGTGCCAGTAGTTCAAGTGGGTCAGGTGCCGGTTATGGCTACACCTTC.

This chain joins TRBV6-1 and TRBJ2-5, with D possibly being TRBD1 (6 bases). Germline V gives CDR1 MNHNS, CDR2 SASEGT. The CDR3 covers 14 residues. In nucleotides, the CDR3 is TGTGCGGGGACCGGGACACGGAGTCAAGAGACCCAGTACTTC. It codes for CAGTGTRSQETQYF.

The chain recombines TRBV11-2 with TRBJ1-3; D uncertain. This CDR3 is built from 15 residues. Germline V CDR1 and CDR2: SGHAT, FQNNGV. The V end was cut by 5 bases, the J end by 5 bases, with 16 bases between. CDR3: CASSLAPAGRNTIYF. As DNA, the CDR3 is TGTGCCAGCAGCCTCGCCCCAGCCGGGAGAAACACCATATATTTT. Full variable domain (rest looked up from reference TRBV11-2 and TRBJ1-3): EAGVAQSPRYKIIEKRQSVAFWCNPISGHATLYWYQQILGQGPKLLIQFQNNGVVDDSQLPKDRFSAERLKGVDSTLKIQPAKLEDSAVYLCASSLAPAGRNTIYFGEGSWLTVV.

This chain uses TRBV7-2 with TRBJ2-7; maybe TRBD2 (6 bases). The CDR3 is made up of 15 amino acids. Trimming shortened V by 5 bases and J by 0 bases, and 14 bases separated the two germline ends. Germline V lookup: CDR1 SGHTA, CDR2 FQGNSA. CDR3 sequence (DNA): TGTGCCAGCAGCGCCAGCGGGCAGAGCTCCTACGAGCAGTACTTC. Its translation: CASSASGQSSYEQYF.

The chain has TRBV4-3 and TRBJ2-3, with 8 bases lining up with TRBD2. Trimming at V came to 0 bases and at J to 5 bases, leaving 4 bases not matched to a gene. The germline CDR1 and CDR2 sequences are LGHNA and YSLEER. The CDR3 has 15 amino acids. CDR3 nucleotides: TGCGCCAGCAGCCAAGATTCGGGGGGGGGAGATACGCAGTATTTT. Translating it yields CASSQDSGGGDTQYF.

This clone was detected once. The genes are TRBV9 and TRBJ2-7; the D gene could be TRBD1 or TRBD2 (5 bases each). This CDR3 is 15 amino acids long. Germline-derived CDR1 and CDR2 are SGDLS and YYNGEE. V shed 3 bases and J shed 6 bases, with 19 bases lying between them. The CDR3, as DNA: TGTGCCAGCAGCGCTCCCGGGACCGAGTCTTCCGAGCAGTACTTC. Amino acid sequence: CASSAPGTESSEQYF. The complete variable domain, with remaining parts taken from reference TRBV9 and TRBJ2-7, reads DSGVTQTPKHLITATGQRVTLRCSPRSGDLSVYWYQQSLDQGLQFLIQYYNGEERAKGNILERFSAQQFPDLHSELNLSSLELGDSALYFCASSAPGTESSEQYFGPGTRLTVT.

The V and J genes are TRBV18 and TRBJ1-2, with TRBD1 as a possible D gene (5 bases). Trimming took 3 bases from V and 8 from J, leaving 10 bases between them. The CDR3 consists of 12 residues. Germline CDR1 reads KGHSH; CDR2 reads LQKENI. CDR3 nucleotides: TGTGCCAGCTCACCTTTACAGGAGGGCTACACCTTC. It specifies CASSPLQEGYTF.

This clone appeared a few times. This chain uses TRBV7-7 with TRBJ2-1, with 9 bases lining up with TRBD2. The germline V gene encodes CDR1 SSHAT and CDR2 FNYEAQ (reference sequence). The CDR3 consists of 15 residues. J lost 5 bases, V lost 0 bases, and 2 bases had no gene match. CDR3 sequence reads: CASSLASGGNNEQFF. The CDR3 nucleotides are TGTGCCAGCAGCTTAGCTAGCGGGGGTAACAATGAGCAGTTCTTC.

A few counts support this clone. V is TRBV18 and J is TRBJ2-2; 7 nucleotides agree with TRBD1. The CDR3 totals 13 residues. The V gene end was trimmed by 4 bases and the J gene end by 6 bases; junction bases not matched to a gene: 2. The germline V gene encodes CDR1 KGHSH and CDR2 LQKENI. For the CDR3, the DNA is TGTGCCAGCTCACGAGACAGGGCCGGGGAGCTGTTTTTT. Protein product: CASSRDRAGELFF.

This clone is a singleton in its sample. This sequence joins TRBV6-1 and TRBJ2-7, with a weak D call TRBD2 (7 bases). CDR3 length: 14 residues. The germline V and J ends were trimmed by 7 bases and 2 bases, with 15 bases remaining between them. Per the germline V gene, CDR1 is MNHNS and CDR2 is SASEGT. The CDR3 here is CASTLGRGAYEQYF. The CDR3 coding sequence is TGTGCCAGCACCCTGGGGAGGGGGGCCTACGAGCAGTACTTC.

The chain joins TRBV19 to TRBJ1-1, with 8 bases aligning to TRBD1. This CDR3 is built from 14 residues. The junction had 6 bases not matched to a gene; V was cut back by 3 bases and J by 6 bases. Looked up from germline, CDR1 is LNHDA and CDR2 is SQIVND (reference sequence). The CDR3: CASSIGRGLAEAFF. The CDR3 DNA sequence: TGTGCCAGTAGTATCGGCAGGGGGCTCGCTGAAGCTTTCTTT.

The V call is TRBV2, the J call TRBJ2-7; 13 positions match TRBD2. The germline V gene has CDR1 SNHLY and CDR2 FYNNEI. Trimming removed 6 bases from V and 4 bases from J; junction bases left unmatched: 6. This CDR3 contains 15 residues. CDR3 loop: CASRPRTSGGYEQYF. CDR3 nucleotides: TGTGCCAGCAGACCCAGGACTAGCGGGGGTTACGAGCAGTACTTC. Filled out from reference TRBV2 and TRBJ2-7, the complete variable domain reads EPEVTQTPSHQVTQMGQEVILRCVPISNHLYFYWYRQILGQKVEFLVSFYNNEISEKSEIFDDQFSVERPDGSNFTLKIRSTKLEDSAMYFCASRPRTSGGYEQYFGPGTRLTVT.